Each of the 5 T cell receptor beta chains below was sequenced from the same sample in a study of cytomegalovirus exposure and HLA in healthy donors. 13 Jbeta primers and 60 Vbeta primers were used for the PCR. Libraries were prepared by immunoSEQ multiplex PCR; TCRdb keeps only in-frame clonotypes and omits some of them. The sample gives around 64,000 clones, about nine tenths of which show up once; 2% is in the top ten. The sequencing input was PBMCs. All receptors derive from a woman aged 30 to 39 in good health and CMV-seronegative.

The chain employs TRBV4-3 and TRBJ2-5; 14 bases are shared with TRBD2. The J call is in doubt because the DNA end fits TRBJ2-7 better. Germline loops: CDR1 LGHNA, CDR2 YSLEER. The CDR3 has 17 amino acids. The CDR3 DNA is TGCGCCAGCAGCCATGGGGGACTAGCGGGAGATACCTACGAGCAGTACTTC. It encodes CASSHGGLAGDTYEQYF.

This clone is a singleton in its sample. The CDR3 spells CASSPNPGQGPGEQYF. As DNA, the CDR3 is TGTGCCAGCAGTCCTAACCCGGGACAGGGTCCCGGCGAGCAGTACTTC. The J gene is TRBJ2-7, the V gene TRBV28, with 9 bases lining up with TRBD1. The CDR3 is 16 amino acids. The germline V gene encodes CDR1 MDHEN and CDR2 SYDVKM. Trimming removed 5 bases from V and 6 bases from J; junction bases left unmatched: 14. Full variable domain (remainder filled in from reference TRBV28 and TRBJ2-7): DVKVTQSSRYLVKRTGEKVFLECVQDMDHENMFWYRQDPGLGLRLIYFSYDVKMKEKGDIPEGYSVSREKKERFSLILESASTNQTSMYLCASSPNPGQGPGEQYFGPGTRLTVT.

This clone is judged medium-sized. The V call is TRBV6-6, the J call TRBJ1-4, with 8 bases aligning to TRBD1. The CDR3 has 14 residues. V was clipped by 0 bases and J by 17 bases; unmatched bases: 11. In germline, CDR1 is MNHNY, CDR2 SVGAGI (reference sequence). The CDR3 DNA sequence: TGTGCCAGCAGTTACTCGATTCAGGGGGCTTTTCCTTTTTTT. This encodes CASSYSIQGAFPFF.

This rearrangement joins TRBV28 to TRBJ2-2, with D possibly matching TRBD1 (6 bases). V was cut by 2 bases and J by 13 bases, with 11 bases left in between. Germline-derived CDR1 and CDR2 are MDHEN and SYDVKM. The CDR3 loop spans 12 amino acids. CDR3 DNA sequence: TGTGCCAGCAGTTTAACCAGGGGCCGGCTGTTTTTT. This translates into CASSLTRGRLFF.

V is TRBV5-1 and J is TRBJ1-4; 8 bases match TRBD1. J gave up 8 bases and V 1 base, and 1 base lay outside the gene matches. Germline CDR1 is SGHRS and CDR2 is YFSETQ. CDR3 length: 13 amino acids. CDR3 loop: CASSLTGGEKLFF. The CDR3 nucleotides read TGCGCCAGCAGCTTGACAGGGGGAGAAAAACTGTTTTTT.